This T cell receptor beta chain was recorded in a study of OX40 agonist ivuxolimab in advanced cancers. Study as a whole: Ivuxolimab, which patients received intravenously every 2 weeks, was dosed at 0.01 to 10 mg/kg.

Patients with a history of autoimmune disease or on systemic immunosuppression were excluded. Peripheral blood came from all dose cohorts at three timepoints. This table comes from immunoSEQ multiplex PCR, and its TCRdb copy is limited to in-frame clones, with some not included. The sample yields 82,000 or so clones, around nine tenths seen once. The CDR3 runs 13 residues. Germline loops: CDR1 GTSNPN, CDR2 SVGIG (reference sequence). V was clipped by 3 bases and J by 8 bases, with 16 bases between them. Study observations and caveats: Within 6 weeks, CD4+ and CD8+ blood T cells expanded clonally at 0.1 to 3.0 mg/kg.

As regards this clone: The antigen is undetermined.

This clonotype originated in an adult with an advanced solid tumor such as melanoma, head and neck, liver or kidney cancer. The sequences come from CD4+ or CD8+ T cells sorted from blood, collected in a trial of the OX40 agonist ivuxolimab. This chain connects TRBV30 to TRBJ2-5; TRBD2 might be the D (7 bases). CDR3: CAWRVVGGGTQYF. As DNA, the CDR3 is TGTGCCTGGAGAGTCGTAGGGGGGGGCACCCAGTACTTC.